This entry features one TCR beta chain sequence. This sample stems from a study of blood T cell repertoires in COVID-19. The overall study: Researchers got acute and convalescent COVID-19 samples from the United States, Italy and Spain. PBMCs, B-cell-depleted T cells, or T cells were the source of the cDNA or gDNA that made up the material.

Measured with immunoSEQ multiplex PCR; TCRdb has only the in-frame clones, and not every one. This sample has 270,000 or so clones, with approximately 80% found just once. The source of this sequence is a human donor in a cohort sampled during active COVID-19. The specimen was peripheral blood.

In nucleotides, the CDR3 is TGTGCCAGATACAGGGTTTTCAGGCGTTTTTCTCCGTACTTC. Residues: CARYRVFRRFSPYF. The V call is TRBV27, the J call TRBJ2-7; D possibly corresponds to TRBD1 (6 bases). Germline-derived CDR1 and CDR2 are MNHEY and SMNVEV (reference sequence). The CDR3 is 14 residues long. V gave up 9 bases and J gave up 12 bases, with 27 bases separating them.